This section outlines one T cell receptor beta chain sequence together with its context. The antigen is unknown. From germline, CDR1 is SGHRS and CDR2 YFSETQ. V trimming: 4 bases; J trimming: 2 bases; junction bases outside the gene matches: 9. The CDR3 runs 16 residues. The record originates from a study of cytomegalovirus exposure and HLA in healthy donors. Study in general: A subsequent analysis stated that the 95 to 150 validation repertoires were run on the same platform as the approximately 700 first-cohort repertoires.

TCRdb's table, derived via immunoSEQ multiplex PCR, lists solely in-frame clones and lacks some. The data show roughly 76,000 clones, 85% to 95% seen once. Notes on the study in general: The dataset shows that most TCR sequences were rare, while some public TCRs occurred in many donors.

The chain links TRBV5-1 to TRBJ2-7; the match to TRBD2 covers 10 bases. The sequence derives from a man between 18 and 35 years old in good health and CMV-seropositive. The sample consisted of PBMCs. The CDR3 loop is CASSLRTSGTTYEQYF. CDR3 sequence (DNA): TGCGCCAGCAGCCTACGGACTAGCGGAACAACCTACGAGCAGTACTTC. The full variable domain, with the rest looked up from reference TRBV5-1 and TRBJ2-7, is KAGVTQTPRYLIKTRGQQVTLSCSPISGHRSVSWYQQTPGQGLQFLFEYFSETQRNKGNFPGRFSGRQFSNSRSEMNVSTLELGDSALYLCASSLRTSGTTYEQYFGPGTRLTVT.